This entry describes one T cell receptor (beta chain). In its sample, this clonotype was seen a few times. This receptor's antigen is unknown. Base qualities were left out, and no much larger clone turns up one base away. The sample belongs to a study of vaccination and CD4 T cells after COVID-19 (dated 2022 in TCRdb). Broadly, across the study: Convalescent patients had a positive SARS-CoV-2 result on nasal swab PCR, and of these patients, fewer than ten had mild disease and one had severe disease. Culture stimuli were overlapping spike peptide pools from SARS-CoV-2 and from the common cold coronaviruses HCoV-NL63, HCoV-OC43 and HCoV-229E. In more than eight COVID-19 convalescent patients and a handful of infection-naive healthy vaccine recipients, researchers compared the spike-specific CD4+ TCR repertoire from before mRNA vaccination with the repertoire from after. In control cultures, a CEFX viral epitope pool was used as positive control, an HIV-1 Nef peptide pool was used as negative control, or no peptide was added. Post-vaccine blood samples were collected a median of around 10 weeks after the second vaccine dose, ranging from roughly 14 to 241 days. The convalescent cohort comprised six males and four females, including two Hispanic individuals, seven Caucasians, two Asians and one multiracial person. Post-COVID blood samples were collected from convalescent patients a median of approximately 100 days after diagnosis, with a range of about 30 to 170 days. Participants received two doses of either the Pfizer-BioNTech BNT162b2 vaccine (n=8) or the Moderna mRNA-1273 vaccine (n=2).

Receptor libraries were prepared by PCR. DNA from cultured CD4+ T cells underwent TCR sequencing with the Oncomine TCR Beta short-read assay at the Johns Hopkins FTIC core. Genomic DNA was extracted from the cultured CD4+ T cells with the QIAamp micro DNA kit. Oncomine TCR Beta libraries from cultured CD4+ T cells were pooled with unique dual indexes and sequenced on an Illumina iSeq 100. Under the source paper's analysis protocol: Non-productive sequences were removed, and CDR3s that did not start with C, did not end with F or W, or were shorter than 7 amino acids were discarded. The MANAFEST web application identified antigen-specific clonotypes by comparing peptide-stimulated wells against reference wells and other culture wells. To be called positive, a clone needed an FDR below 0.05, an odds ratio above 5, and a productive frequency above 0.1% in at least two of three replicate wells. Cross-reactive clonotypes were defined as significantly expanded in both SARS-CoV-2 spike wells and at least one common cold coronavirus spike condition. Using R version 3.6.1, CDR3 homology was evaluated through Levenshtein distances (stringdist) along with unrooted phylogenetic trees (ape). TCRdb redid the processing of the public reads, applying fastp at Q25 and MiXCR, and retained in-frame beta chains. Identical CDR3 proteins give one entry, which carries the most common genes and DNA. The V and J calls follow TCRdb's processing rather than the paper's. This sample lists over 9,500 distinct CDR3 sequences; approximately 41% were detected once. The ten largest clones represent approximately 28% of the sample.

The investigation overall reported the following: In convalescent patients, a median approximately 90% of post-vaccine SARS-CoV-2-reactive clones were detected only after vaccination, suggesting vaccine-specific priming. Of the vaccine-specific clones found in convalescent patients, nearly all (304 of 307) were mono-reactive for SARS-CoV-2 spike instead of being cross-reactive with common cold coronaviruses. An increase in the median number of SARS-CoV-2-reactive clonotypes from approximately 21 after infection to roughly 39 after vaccination was observed, but the change was not found to be significant. Relatively few convalescent patients were included in the study, and early timepoints after natural infection were not analyzed.

The treatment or condition label, as the study defines it: roughly 10-day PBMC culture with coronavirus spike peptide pools or control peptides (ViraFEST assay). To expand antigen-specific T cells with peptide pools and then pick out the expanded clonotypes through TCR sequencing, the study relied on the ViraFEST assay. The convalescent patients' positive SARS-CoV-2 PCR tests fell between March and December 2020, which was before the Alpha, Beta and Delta variants emerged in the United States. Around 2 million PBMCs per well were cultured in IMDM with 5% human AB serum and approximately 9.8 IU/ml IL-2, plus 10 ug/ml peptide pools. On days 3 and 7, half of the culture medium was replaced with fresh IL-2-containing medium. After about 11 days of culture, CD4+ T cells were isolated by negative selection using the EasySep CD4+ T cell isolation kit. PBMCs were separated from whole blood using Ficoll-Paque Plus gradient centrifugation and then either used fresh or cryopreserved at -140C. Each culture condition was generally run in triplicate wells.

Sequencing used CD4+ T cells from blood, cultured in vitro. The receptor's source is a human donor who had recovered from COVID-19.

For the CDR3, the sequence is CASSEVQGRNTEAFF. The nucleotide sequence is given as TGTGCCAGCAGTGAAGTACAGGGGCGGAACACTGAAGCTTTCTTT. The rearrangement combines TRBV2 with TRBJ1-1; 7 of the junction bases match TRBD1. The CDR1 and CDR2 encoded by the germline V gene are SNHLY and FYNNEI. Compared with germline, V lacks 1 base and J lacks 1 base; bases without a gene match: 3. From its cysteine to its phenylalanine, the CDR3 spans 15 amino acids. The retained sequence is limited to the CDR3, 45 bases, with the frame set at the first base.